This T cell receptor beta chain was found in a study of sequential checkpoint blockade in melanoma (dated by TCRdb to the late 2010s). With respect to the entire study: Patients were randomized 1:1 to first-line nivolumab followed by ipilimumab (arm A) or ipilimumab followed by nivolumab (arm B). Both trial sequences were followed by maintenance nivolumab.

Results the study describes overall, beyond this receptor: The response-prediction model combining TCR metrics and mutation burden needs validation in larger, independent patient cohorts.

From V the trimming removes 0 bases and from J it removes 5 bases, while the gene matches leave 1 base of the junction unaccounted for. There are 14 amino acids in the CDR3, from cysteine to phenylalanine inclusive. Left in the record is the CDR3 DNA by itself, 42 bases read in frame from the first base. Sequences MNHEY (CDR1) and SVGAGI (CDR2) are obtained from the germline V gene. According to the study, the label for this sample's treatment or condition signals: randomized to nivolumab then ipilimumab (arm A) or the reverse (arm B). None of the patients in the trial had previously been given DNA-damaging chemotherapy. On a FACS Aria II flow cytometer, live CD3+CD8+ cells that were negative for CD19 and CD56 were sorted from thawed PBMCs. Samples came from patients with melanoma in CheckMate 064, a randomized, open-label phase II trial of sequential checkpoint blockade. Leukapheresis was used to collect peripheral blood mononuclear cells, which were then purified with Ficoll-Paque and frozen in human serum with roughly 10% DMSO. Right after sorting, the blood CD3+CD8+ cells were verified to be >95% pure, and DNA extraction followed.

As concerns this clone: Its cognate antigen has yet to be identified. No per-base quality is available; no much larger clone lies one base away.

The immunoSEQ Assay was used to immunosequence TCRbeta CDR3 regions from genomic DNA. Before high-throughput sequencing, the genomic DNA was amplified using bias-controlled multiplex PCR. The authors' analysis ran thus. To quantify the absolute abundance of each unique TCRbeta CDR3 region, the sequences were collapsed and filtered. Clonality, defined as 1 minus Pielou's evenness, was calculated using only productive rearrangements. A previously published method was used to identify clones whose frequencies were significantly greater in on-treatment samples than in baseline samples. Held by TCRdb, this immuneACCESS table contains in-frame sequences only and omits some clones. Under half of the omission traces to an unresolved V gene where checked; the cause of the rest is unknown. The V and J calls and clone size are taken from that table; D and trimming were inferred from the DNA. Across this sample there are 5,500 to 8,000 clones, with approximately 80% seen only once. Jointly, the top ten make up 7.4% of the sample.

The V and J genes are TRBV6-5 and TRBJ2-1; TRBD2 agrees with 7 junctional bases. Sequencing used CD8+ T cells sorted from blood (inferred from file names), obtained from a patient given nivolumab and ipilimumab in sequence. The sequence was collected from a human donor with melanoma. The encoded CDR3 is CASSYSRGNNEQFF. The DNA is as follows: TGTGCCAGCAGTTACTCGCGGGGGAACAATGAGCAGTTCTTC.